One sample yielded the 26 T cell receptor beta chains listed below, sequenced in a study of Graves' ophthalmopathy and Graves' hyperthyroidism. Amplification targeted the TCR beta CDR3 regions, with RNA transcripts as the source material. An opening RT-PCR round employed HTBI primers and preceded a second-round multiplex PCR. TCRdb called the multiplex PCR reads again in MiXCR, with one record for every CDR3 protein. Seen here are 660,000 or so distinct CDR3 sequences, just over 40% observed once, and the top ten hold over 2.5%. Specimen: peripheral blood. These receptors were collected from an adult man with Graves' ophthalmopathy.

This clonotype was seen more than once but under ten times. CDR3 DNA: TGTGCCAGCAGCAGCCCCCTAGCGGGAGGGTCGAACACCGGGGAGCTGTTTTTT. Translating gives CASSSPLAGGSNTGELFF. The rearrangement links TRBV6-5 to TRBJ2-2, with 12 bases identical to TRBD2. The J segment lost 0 bases and the V segment lost 6 bases, leaving 8 bases of the junction unmatched. This CDR3 region has 18 residues. Germline V gene lookup returns CDR1 MNHEY and CDR2 SVGAGI.

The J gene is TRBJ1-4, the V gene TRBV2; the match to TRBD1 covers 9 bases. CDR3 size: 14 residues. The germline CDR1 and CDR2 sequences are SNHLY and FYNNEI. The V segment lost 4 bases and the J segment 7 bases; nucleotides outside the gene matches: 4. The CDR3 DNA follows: TGTGCCAGCAGTGCCGGACAGGGGTTTGAAAAACTGTTTTTT. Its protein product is CASSAGQGFEKLFF.

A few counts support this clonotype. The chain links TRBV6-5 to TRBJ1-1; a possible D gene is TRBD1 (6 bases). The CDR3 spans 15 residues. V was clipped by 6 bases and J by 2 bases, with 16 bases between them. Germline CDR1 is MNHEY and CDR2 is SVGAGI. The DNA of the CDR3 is TGTGCCAGCAGCAATAATCAGGGGTTCAACACTGAAGCTTTCTTT. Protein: CASSNNQGFNTEAFF.

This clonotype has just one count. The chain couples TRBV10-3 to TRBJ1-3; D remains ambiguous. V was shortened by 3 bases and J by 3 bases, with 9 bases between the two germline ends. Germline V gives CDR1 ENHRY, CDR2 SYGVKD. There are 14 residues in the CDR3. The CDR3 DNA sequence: TGTGCCATCAGTGAAGACGGCGATGGAAACACCATATATTTT. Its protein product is CAISEDGDGNTIYF.

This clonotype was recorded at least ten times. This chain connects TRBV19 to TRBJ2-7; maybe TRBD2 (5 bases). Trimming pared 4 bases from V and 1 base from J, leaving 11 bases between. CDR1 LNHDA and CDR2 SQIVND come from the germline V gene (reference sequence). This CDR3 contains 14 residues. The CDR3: CASSKETGSYEQYF. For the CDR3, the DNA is TGTGCCAGTAGTAAGGAGACGGGATCCTACGAGCAGTACTTC.

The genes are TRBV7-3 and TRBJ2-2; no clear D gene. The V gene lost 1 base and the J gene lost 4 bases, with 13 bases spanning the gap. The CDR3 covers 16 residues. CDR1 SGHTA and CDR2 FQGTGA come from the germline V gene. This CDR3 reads CASSLIYPTSTGELFF. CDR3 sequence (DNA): TGTGCCAGCAGCTTAATTTACCCCACCTCCACCGGGGAGCTGTTTTTT.

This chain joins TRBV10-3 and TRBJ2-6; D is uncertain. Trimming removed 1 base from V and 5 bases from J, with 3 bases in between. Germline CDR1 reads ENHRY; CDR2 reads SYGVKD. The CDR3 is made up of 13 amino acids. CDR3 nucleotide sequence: TGTGCCATCAGTGAGTACAGGGCCAACGTCCTGACTTTC. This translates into CAISEYRANVLTF.

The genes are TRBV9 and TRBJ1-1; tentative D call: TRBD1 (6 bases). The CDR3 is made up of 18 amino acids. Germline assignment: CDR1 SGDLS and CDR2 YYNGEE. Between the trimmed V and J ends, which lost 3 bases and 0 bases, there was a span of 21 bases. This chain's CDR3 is CASSASVYGRGMNTEAFF. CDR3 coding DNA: TGTGCCAGCAGCGCCTCAGTGTATGGCAGGGGAATGAACACTGAAGCTTTCTTT.

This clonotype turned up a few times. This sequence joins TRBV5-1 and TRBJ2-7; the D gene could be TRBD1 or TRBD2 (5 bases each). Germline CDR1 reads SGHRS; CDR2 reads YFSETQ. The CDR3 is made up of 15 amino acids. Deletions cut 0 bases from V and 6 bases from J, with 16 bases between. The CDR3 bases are TGCGCCAGCAGCTTGGAGGGACCCCCTAGGGGCGAGCAGTACTTC. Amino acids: CASSLEGPPRGEQYF. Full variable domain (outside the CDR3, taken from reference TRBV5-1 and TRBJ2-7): KAGVTQTPRYLIKTRGQQVTLSCSPISGHRSVSWYQQTPGQGLQFLFEYFSETQRNKGNFPGRFSGRQFSNSRSEMNVSTLELGDSALYLCASSLEGPPRGEQYFGPGTRLTVT.

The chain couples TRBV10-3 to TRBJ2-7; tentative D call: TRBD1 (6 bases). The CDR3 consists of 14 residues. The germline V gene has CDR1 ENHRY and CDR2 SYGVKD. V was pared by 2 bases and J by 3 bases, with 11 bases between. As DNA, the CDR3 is TGTGCCATCAGTGAGGGGACACTCAACTACGAGCAGTACTTC. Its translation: CAISEGTLNYEQYF.

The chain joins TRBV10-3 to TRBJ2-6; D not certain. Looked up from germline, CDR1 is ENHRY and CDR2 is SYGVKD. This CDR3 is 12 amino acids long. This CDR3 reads CTTVSGANVLTF. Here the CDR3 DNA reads TGTACCACAGTATCTGGGGCCAACGTCCTGACTTTC.

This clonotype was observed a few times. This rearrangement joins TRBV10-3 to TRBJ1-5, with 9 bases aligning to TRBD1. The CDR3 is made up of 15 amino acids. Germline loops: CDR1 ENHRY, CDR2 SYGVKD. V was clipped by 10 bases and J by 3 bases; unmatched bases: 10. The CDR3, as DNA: TGTGCCAGCAGCGACCGGGACAGGGTCAATCAGCCCCAGCATTTT. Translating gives CASSDRDRVNQPQHF.

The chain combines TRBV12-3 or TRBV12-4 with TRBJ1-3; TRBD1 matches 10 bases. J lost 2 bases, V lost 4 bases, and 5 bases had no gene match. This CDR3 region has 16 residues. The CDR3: CASSYWTGGAGNTIYF. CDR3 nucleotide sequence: TGTGCCAGCAGTTACTGGACAGGGGGAGCTGGAAACACCATATATTTT.

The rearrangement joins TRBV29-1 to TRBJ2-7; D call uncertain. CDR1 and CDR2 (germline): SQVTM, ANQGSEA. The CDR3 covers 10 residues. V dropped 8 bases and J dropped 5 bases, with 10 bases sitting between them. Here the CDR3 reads CSPDRDEQYF. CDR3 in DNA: TGCAGCCCAGACCGGGACGAGCAGTACTTC.

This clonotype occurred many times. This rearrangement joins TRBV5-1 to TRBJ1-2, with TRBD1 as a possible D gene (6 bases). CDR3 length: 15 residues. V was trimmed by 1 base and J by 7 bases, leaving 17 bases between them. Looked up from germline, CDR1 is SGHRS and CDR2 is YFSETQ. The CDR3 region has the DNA TGCGCCAGCAGCTTGCGACAGGACCTCCCGAGTGGCTACACCTTC. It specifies CASSLRQDLPSGYTF.

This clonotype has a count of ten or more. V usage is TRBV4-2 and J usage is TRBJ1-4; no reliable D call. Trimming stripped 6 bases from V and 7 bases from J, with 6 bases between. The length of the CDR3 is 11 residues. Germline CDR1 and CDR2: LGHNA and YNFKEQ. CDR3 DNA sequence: TGTGCCAGCAGTAGGAGTGAAAAACTGTTTTTT. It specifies CASSRSEKLFF.

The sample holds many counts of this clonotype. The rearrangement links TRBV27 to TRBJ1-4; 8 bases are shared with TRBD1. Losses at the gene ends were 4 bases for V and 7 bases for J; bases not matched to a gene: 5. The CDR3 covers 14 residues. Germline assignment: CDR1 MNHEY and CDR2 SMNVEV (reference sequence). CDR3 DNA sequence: TGTGCCAGCAGTTATCAGGGGGCAGGTGAAAAACTGTTTTTT. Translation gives CASSYQGAGEKLFF.

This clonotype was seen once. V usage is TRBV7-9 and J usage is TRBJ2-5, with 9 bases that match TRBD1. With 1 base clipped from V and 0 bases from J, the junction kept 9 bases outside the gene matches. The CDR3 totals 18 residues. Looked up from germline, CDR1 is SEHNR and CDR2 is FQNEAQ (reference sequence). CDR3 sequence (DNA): TGTGCCAGCAGCTTAGACAGGGGGCCGCCTACAGACCAAGAGACCCAGTACTTC. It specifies CASSLDRGPPTDQETQYF.

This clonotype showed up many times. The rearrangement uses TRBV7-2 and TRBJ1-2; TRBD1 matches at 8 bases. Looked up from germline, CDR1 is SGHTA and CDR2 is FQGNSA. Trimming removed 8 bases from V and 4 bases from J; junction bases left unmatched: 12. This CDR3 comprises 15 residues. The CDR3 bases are TGTGCCAGCCGCGATTCAGGGGGCGCTTCCTATGGCTACACCTTC. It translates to CASRDSGGASYGYTF.

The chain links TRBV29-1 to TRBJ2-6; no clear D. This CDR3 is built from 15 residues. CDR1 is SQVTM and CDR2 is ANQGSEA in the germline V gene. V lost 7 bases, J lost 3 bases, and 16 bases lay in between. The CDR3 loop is CSAYDAFLGANVLTF. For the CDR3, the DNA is TGCAGCGCTTATGACGCGTTCCTTGGGGCCAACGTCCTGACTTTC.

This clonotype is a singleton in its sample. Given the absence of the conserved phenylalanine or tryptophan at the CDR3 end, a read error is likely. The CDR3 here is CATSRGGVGGTRYEQYL. CDR3 bases: TGTGCCACCAGCAGAGGGGGTGTAGGGGGGACTCGGTACGAGCAGTACTTA. V gene TRBV15 combines with J gene TRBJ2-7; D could derive from TRBD1 or TRBD2 (6 bases each). Trimming took 1 base from V and 4 from J, leaving 20 bases between them. Germline CDR1 is LNHNV and CDR2 is YYDKDF (reference sequence). This CDR3 spans 17 amino acids.

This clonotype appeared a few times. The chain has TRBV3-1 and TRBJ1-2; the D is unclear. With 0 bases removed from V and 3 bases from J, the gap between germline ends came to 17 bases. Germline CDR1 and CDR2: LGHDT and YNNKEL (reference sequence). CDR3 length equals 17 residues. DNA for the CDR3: TGTGCCAGCAGCCAAGACGTGATCGGGGAATACGACTATGGCTACACCTTC. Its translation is CASSQDVIGEYDYGYTF.

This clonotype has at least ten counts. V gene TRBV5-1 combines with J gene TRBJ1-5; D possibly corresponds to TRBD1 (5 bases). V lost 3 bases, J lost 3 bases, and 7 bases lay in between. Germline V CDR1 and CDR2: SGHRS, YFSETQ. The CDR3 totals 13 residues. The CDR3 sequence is CASSWGINQPQHF. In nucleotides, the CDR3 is TGCGCCAGCAGCTGGGGGATCAATCAGCCCCAGCATTTT.

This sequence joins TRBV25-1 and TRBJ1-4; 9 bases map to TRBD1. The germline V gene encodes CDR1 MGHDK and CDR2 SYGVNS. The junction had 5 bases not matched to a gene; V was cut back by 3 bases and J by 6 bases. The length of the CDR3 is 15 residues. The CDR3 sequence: CASSEDGQGYEKLFF. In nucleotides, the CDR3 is TGTGCCAGCAGTGAGGACGGACAGGGGTATGAAAAACTGTTTTTT. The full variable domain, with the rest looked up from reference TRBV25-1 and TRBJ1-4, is EADIYQTPRYLVIGTGKKITLECSQTMGHDKMYWYQQDPGMELHLIHYSYGVNSTEKGDLSSESTVSRIRTEHFPLTLESARPSHTSQYLCASSEDGQGYEKLFFGSGTQLSVL.

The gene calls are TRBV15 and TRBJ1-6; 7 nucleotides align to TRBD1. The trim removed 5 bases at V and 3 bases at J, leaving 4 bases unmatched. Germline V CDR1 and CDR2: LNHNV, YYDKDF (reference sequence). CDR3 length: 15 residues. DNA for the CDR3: TGTGCCACCAGCCTCGGGACAGTCTATAATTCACCCCTCCACTTT. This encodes CATSLGTVYNSPLHF.

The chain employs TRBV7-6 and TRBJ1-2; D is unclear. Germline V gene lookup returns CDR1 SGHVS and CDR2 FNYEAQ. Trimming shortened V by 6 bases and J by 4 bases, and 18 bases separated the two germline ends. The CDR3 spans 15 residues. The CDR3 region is CASRPDQAPIYGYTF. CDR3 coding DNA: TGTGCCAGCAGGCCGGACCAGGCTCCAATCTATGGCTACACCTTC.